A single T cell receptor (beta chain) is shown here with its context. A much larger clone is a single base away; this may be a read error. A second PCR, run for about 7 to 11 cycles, used a sample-barcoded 5' primer plus a J-beta primer mix. MiXCR was run by TCRdb on the 5' RACE reads, yielding one entry per CDR3 protein. The sample contains fewer than 900,000 distinct CDR3 sequences, approximately 35% of which appear only once. This record comes from a study of blood T cells in healthy people across ages. Germline lookup yields CDR1 LGHNA and CDR2 YNFKEQ. The CDR3 runs to 14 residues. The specimen sequenced was blood. The V call is TRBV4-2, the J call TRBJ2-1; 8 bases map to TRBD1. This sequence was found in a young man in good health. CDR3 sequence (DNA): TGTGCCGGCAGCCAAGAGCAGGGGGCAACTGAGCAGTTCTTC. Protein sequence: CAGSQEQGATEQFF.